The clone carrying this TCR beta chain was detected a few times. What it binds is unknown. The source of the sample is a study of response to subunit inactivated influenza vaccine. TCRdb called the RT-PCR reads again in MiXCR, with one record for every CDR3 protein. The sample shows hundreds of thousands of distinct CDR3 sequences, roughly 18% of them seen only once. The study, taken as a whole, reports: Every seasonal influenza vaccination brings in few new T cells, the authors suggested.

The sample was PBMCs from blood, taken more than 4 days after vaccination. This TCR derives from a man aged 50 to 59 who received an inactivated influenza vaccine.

CDR3 in amino acids: CASSYSSSGRGSDTQYF. CDR3 in DNA: TGTGCCAGCAGTTACTCGAGTAGCGGGAGAGGATCAGATACGCAGTATTTT. The rearrangement joins TRBV6-5 to TRBJ2-3, with 9 bases identical to TRBD2. The CDR3 spans 17 residues. Looked up from germline, CDR1 is MNHEY and CDR2 is SVGAGI. The trim removed 0 bases at V and 4 bases at J, leaving 8 bases unmatched.